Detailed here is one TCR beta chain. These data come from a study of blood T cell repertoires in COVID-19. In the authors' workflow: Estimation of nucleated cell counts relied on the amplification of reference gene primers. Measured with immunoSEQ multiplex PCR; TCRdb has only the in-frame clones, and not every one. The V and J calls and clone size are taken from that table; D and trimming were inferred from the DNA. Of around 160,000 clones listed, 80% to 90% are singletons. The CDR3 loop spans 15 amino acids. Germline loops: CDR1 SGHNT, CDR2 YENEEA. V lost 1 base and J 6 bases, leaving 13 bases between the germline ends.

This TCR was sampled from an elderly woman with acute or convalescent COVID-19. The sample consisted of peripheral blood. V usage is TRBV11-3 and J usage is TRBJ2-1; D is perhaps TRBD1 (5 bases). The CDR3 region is CASSLGGRVVNEQFF. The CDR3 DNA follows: TGTGCCAGCAGCTTAGGGGGCAGGGTAGTCAATGAGCAGTTCTTC.